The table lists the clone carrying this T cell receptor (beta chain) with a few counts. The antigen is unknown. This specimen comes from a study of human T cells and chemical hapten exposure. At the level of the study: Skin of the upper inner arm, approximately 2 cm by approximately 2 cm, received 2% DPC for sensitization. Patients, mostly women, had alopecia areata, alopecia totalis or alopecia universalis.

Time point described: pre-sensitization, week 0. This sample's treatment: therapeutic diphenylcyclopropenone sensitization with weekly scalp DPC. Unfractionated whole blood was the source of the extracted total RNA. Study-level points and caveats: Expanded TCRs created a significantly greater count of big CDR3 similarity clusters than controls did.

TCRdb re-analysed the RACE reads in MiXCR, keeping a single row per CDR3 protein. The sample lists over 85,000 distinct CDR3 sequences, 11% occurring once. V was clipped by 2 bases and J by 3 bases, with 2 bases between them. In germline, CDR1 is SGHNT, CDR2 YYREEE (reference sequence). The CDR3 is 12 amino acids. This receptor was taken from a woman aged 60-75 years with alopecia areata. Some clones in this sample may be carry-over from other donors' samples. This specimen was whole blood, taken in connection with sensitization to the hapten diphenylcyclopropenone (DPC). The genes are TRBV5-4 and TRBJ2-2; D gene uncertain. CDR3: CASSFYTGELFF. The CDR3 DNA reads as TGTGCCAGCAGCTTTTACACCGGGGAGCTGTTTTTT.